Sequencing of this T cell receptor (beta chain) was carried out in a study of technical replicates of blood from a few donors. This CDR3 contains 15 residues. Germline lookup yields CDR1 SGHNT and CDR2 YYREEE (reference sequence). V shed 4 bases, J shed 0 bases, and the junction held 4 bases outside the gene matches. Clones were read by immunoSEQ multiplex PCR, and TCRdb kept only the in-frame ones, dropping some. This table holds some 60,000 clones, approximately 87% found once. The J gene is TRBJ1-3, the V gene TRBV5-4; 7 bases map to TRBD1. Sequenced input: PBMCs. The receptor was isolated from a human donor in good health. Some clones in this sample may be carry-over from other donors' samples. As DNA, the CDR3 is TGTGCCAGCAGCCAGGGACAGCCCTCTGGAAACACCATATATTTT. It specifies CASSQGQPSGNTIYF.